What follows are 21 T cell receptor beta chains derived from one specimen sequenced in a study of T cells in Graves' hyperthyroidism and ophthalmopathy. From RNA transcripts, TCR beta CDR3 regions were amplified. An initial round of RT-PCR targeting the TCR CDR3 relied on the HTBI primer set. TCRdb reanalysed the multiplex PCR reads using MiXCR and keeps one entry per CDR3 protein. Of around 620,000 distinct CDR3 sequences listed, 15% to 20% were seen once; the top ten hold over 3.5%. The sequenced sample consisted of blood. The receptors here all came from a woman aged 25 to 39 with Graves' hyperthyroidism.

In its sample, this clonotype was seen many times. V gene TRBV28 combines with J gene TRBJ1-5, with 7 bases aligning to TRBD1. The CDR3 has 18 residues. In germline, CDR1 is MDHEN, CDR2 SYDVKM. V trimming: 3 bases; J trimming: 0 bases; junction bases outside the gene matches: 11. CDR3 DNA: TGTGCCAGCAGTTTGTCCGCCAAAGGGGGCTATAGCAATCAGCCCCAGCATTTT. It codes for CASSLSAKGGYSNQPQHF. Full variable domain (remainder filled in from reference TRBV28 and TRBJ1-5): DVKVTQSSRYLVKRTGEKVFLECVQDMDHENMFWYRQDPGLGLRLIYFSYDVKMKEKGDIPEGYSVSREKKERFSLILESASTNQTSMYLCASSLSAKGGYSNQPQHFGDGTRLSIL.

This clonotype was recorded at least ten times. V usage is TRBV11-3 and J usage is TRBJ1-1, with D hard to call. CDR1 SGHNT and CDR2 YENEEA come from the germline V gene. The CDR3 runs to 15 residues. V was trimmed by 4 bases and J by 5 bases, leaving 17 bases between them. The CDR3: CASSSRTQLRTEAFF. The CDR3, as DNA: TGTGCCAGCAGCTCCAGGACTCAACTAAGGACTGAAGCTTTCTTT.

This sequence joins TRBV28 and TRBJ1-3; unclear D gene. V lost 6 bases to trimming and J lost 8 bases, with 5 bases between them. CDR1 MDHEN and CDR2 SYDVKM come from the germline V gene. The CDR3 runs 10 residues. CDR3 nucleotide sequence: TGTGCCAGCAGGAGGGACACCATATATTTT. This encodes CASRRDTIYF.

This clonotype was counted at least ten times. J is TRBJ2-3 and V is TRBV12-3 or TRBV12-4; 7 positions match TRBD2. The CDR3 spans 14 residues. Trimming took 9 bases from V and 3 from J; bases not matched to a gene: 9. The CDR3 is CARAGLKRTDTQYF. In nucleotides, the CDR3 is TGTGCCAGAGCGGGACTAAAAAGGACAGATACGCAGTATTTT.

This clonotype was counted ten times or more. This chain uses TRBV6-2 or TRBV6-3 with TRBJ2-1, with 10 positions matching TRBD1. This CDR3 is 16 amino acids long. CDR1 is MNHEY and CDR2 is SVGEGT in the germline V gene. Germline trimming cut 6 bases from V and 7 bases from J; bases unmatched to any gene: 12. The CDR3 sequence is CASRHPGTGDGNEQFF. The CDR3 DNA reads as TGTGCCAGCAGACACCCCGGGACAGGGGACGGGAATGAGCAGTTCTTC.

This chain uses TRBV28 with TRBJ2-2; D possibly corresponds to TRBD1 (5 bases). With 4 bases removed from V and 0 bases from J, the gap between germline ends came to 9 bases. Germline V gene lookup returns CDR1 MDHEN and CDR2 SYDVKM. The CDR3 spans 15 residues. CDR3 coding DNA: TGTGCCAGCAGTTACGACAGACCGAACACCGGGGAGCTGTTTTTT. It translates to CASSYDRPNTGELFF.

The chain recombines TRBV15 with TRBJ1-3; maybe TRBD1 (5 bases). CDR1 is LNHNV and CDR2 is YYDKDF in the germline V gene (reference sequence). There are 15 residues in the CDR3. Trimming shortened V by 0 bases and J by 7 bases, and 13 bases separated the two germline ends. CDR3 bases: TGTGCCACCAGCAGAGATCGGGGCCCCGGGAACACCATATATTTT. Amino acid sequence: CATSRDRGPGNTIYF.

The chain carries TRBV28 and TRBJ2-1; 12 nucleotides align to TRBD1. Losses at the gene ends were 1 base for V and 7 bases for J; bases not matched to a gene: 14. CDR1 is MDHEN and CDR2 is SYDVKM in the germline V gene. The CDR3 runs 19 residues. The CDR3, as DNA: TGTGCCAGCAGTTTATCCGGGACAGGGGGCTTTGGTACCCGGAATGAGCAGTTCTTC. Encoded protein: CASSLSGTGGFGTRNEQFF.

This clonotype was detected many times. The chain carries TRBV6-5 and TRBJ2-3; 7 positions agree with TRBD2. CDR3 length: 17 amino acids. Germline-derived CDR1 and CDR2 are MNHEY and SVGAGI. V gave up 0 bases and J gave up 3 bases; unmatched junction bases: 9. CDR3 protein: CASSYSTSGRWTDTQYF. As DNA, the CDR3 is TGTGCCAGCAGTTACTCAACTTCCGGGAGGTGGACAGATACGCAGTATTTT.

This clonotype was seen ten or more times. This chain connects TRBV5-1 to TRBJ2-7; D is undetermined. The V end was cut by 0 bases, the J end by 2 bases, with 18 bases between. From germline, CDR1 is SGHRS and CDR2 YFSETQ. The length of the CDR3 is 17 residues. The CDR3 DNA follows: TGCGCCAGCAGCTTGGACAGTCTCGTCCCCTATACCTACGAGCAGTACTTC. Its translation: CASSLDSLVPYTYEQYF.

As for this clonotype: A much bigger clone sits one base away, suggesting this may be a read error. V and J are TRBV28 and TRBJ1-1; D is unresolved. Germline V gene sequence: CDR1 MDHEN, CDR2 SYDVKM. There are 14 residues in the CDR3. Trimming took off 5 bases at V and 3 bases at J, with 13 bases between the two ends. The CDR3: CASSPPSQYTEAFF. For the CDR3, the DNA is TGTGCCAGCAGTCCCCCGAGCCAGTACACTGAAGCTTTCTTT.

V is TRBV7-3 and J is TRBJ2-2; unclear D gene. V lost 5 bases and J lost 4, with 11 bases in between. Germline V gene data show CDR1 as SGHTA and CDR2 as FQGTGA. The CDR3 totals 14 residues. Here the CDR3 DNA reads TGTGCCAGCAGCCGGCTTCAAGGCACCGGGGAGCTGTTTTTT. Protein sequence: CASSRLQGTGELFF.

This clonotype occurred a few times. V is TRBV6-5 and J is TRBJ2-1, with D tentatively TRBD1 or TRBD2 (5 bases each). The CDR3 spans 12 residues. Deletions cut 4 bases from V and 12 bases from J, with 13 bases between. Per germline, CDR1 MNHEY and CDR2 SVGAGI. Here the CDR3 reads CASSFNPGGQFF. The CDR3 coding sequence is TGTGCCAGCAGTTTTAACCCTGGGGGGCAGTTCTTC.

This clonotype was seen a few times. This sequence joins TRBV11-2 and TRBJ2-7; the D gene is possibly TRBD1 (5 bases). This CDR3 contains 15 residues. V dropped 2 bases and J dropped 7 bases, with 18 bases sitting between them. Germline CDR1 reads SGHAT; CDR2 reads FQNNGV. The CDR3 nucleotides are TGTGCCAGCAGCTTACAGCAGGGTGCATTTAAGGAGCAGTACTTC. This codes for CASSLQQGAFKEQYF.

CDR3 sequence: CASSRGPTGELFF. The CDR3 DNA follows: TGCGCCAGCAGCAGGGGGCCCACCGGGGAGCTGTTTTTT. V gene TRBV5-1 combines with J gene TRBJ2-2, with TRBD1 matching over 7 bases. This CDR3 is 13 amino acids long. The germline V gene has CDR1 SGHRS and CDR2 YFSETQ. V was pared by 4 bases and J by 4 bases, with 1 base of the junction left unmatched.

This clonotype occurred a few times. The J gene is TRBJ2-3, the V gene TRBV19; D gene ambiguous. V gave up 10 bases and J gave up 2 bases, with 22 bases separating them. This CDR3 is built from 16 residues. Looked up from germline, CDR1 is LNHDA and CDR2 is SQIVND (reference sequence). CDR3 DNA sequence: TGTGCCACTCCCAAAGGGCCCCCGCGCTACACAGATACGCAGTATTTT. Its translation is CATPKGPPRYTDTQYF.

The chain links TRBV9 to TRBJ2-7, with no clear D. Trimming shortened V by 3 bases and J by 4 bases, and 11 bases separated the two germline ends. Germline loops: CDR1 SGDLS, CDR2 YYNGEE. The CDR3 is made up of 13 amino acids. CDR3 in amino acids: CASSGFKDYEQYF. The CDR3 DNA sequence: TGTGCCAGCAGCGGATTCAAGGATTACGAGCAGTACTTC.

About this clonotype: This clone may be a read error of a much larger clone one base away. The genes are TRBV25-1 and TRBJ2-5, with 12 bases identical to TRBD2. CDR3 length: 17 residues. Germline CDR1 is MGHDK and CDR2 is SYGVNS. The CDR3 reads CAGSDPTSGSPQETQYF. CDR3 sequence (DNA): TGTGCCGGCAGTGACCCGACTAGCGGGAGCCCTCAAGAGACCCAGTACTTC.

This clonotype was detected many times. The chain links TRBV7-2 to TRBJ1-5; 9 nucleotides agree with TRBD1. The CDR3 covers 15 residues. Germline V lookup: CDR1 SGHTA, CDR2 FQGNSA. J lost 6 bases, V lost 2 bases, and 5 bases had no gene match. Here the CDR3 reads CASSLTGGSSQPQHF. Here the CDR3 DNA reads TGTGCCAGCAGCTTAACAGGGGGCTCTAGTCAGCCCCAGCATTTT. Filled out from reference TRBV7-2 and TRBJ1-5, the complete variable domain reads GAGVSQSPSNKVTEKGKDVELRCDPISGHTALYWYRQSLGQGLEFLIYFQGNSAPDKSGLPSDRFSAERTGGSVSTLTIQRTQQEDSAVYLCASSLTGGSSQPQHFGDGTRLSIL.

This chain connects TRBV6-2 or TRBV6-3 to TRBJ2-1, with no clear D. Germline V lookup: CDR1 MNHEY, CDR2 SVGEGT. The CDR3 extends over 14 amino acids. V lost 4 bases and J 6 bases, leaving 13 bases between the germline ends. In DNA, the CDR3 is TGTGCCAGCAGTTTTACTCGAGAATTCAATGAGCAGTTCTTC. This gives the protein CASSFTREFNEQFF.

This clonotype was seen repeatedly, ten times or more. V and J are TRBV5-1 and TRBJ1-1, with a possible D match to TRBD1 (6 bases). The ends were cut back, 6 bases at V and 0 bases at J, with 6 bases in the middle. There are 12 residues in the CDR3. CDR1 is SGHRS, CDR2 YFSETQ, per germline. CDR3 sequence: CASNRVNTEAFF. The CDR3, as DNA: TGCGCCAGCAACAGGGTGAACACTGAAGCTTTCTTT. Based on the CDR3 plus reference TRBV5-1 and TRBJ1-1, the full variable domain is KAGVTQTPRYLIKTRGQQVTLSCSPISGHRSVSWYQQTPGQGLQFLFEYFSETQRNKGNFPGRFSGRQFSNSRSEMNVSTLELGDSALYLCASNRVNTEAFFGQGTRLTVV.